These 32 T cell receptor beta chains came from one sample sequenced in a study of T cells after yellow fever vaccination. TCRdb re-analysed the 5' RACE reads in MiXCR, keeping a single row per CDR3 protein. This sample has about 75,000 distinct CDR3 sequences, with about 7.3% found just once. Material: CD8+ T cells sorted from PBMCs, obtained roughly 10 days after the first yellow fever vaccination. The source of these receptors is a man between 18 and 35 years old who received the YFV17D yellow fever vaccine.

This clonotype was picked up a small number of times. This sequence joins TRBV30 and TRBJ1-1, with D possibly matching TRBD1 (6 bases). The CDR3 consists of 13 residues. Germline V gene lookup returns CDR1 GTSNPN and CDR2 SVGIG (reference sequence). The V end lost 0 bases, the J end lost 6 bases, and 11 bases lay between the germline ends. CDR3 protein: CAWSVWGGPEAFF. As DNA, the CDR3 is TGTGCCTGGAGTGTCTGGGGGGGGCCTGAAGCTTTCTTT. Drawing the rest from reference TRBV30 and TRBJ1-1, the complete variable domain is SQTIHQWPATLVQPVGSPLSLECTVEGTSNPNLYWYRQAAGRGLQLLFYSVGIGQISSEVPQNLSASRPQDRQFILSSKKLLLSDSGFYLCAWSVWGGPEAFFGQGTRLTVV.

This clonotype showed up many times. V and J are TRBV6-6 and TRBJ1-3, with a tentative D call TRBD1 (5 bases). V was clipped by 9 bases and J by 4 bases, with 13 bases between them. Germline V gives CDR1 MNHNY, CDR2 SVGAGI (reference sequence). The CDR3 has 13 residues. Written as DNA, the CDR3 is TGTGCCAGTTCCCGGGGCGCGGGAAACACCATATATTTT. It codes for CASSRGAGNTIYF.

Ten or more counts support this clonotype. This chain joins TRBV6-5 and TRBJ1-3; perhaps TRBD1 as D (5 bases). The V end lost 4 bases, the J end lost 1 base, and 11 bases lay between the germline ends. The CDR3 consists of 15 residues. The germline V gene has CDR1 MNHEY and CDR2 SVGAGI. The CDR3: CASSWRDGSGNTIYF. The DNA of the CDR3 is TGTGCCAGCAGTTGGCGGGACGGTTCTGGAAACACCATATATTTT.

This clonotype counts as medium-sized. The CDR3 here is CASSTGTSFYEQYF. In nucleotides, the CDR3 is TGTGCCAGCAGTACCGGGACTAGCTTTTACGAGCAGTACTTC. The chain carries TRBV12-3 or TRBV12-4 and TRBJ2-7; 9 bases map to TRBD2. The CDR3 covers 14 residues. Germline trimming cut 5 bases from V and 4 bases from J; bases unmatched to any gene: 6.

This clonotype was detected many times. The genes are TRBV20-1 and TRBJ2-1, with D uncertain. Trimming pared 6 bases from V and 0 bases from J, leaving 15 bases between. CDR3 length: 15 amino acids. The germline gives CDR1 DFQATT, CDR2 SNEGSKA (reference sequence). The CDR3 sequence: CSATGSPSSYNEQFF. DNA of the CDR3: TGCAGTGCAACCGGGTCTCCGAGCTCCTACAATGAGCAGTTCTTC.

This clonotype was seen more than once but under ten times. The CDR3 DNA sequence: TGTGCCAGCAGCCCCCGGACTAGCATCGAAGATACGCAGTATTTT. Amino acids: CASSPRTSIEDTQYF. The chain links TRBV3-1 to TRBJ2-3; 8 nucleotides agree with TRBD2. Per germline, CDR1 LGHDT and CDR2 YNNKEL (reference sequence). V gave up 4 bases and J gave up 5 bases; unmatched junction bases: 8. The CDR3 consists of 15 residues.

This clonotype was detected a few times. The V call is TRBV9, the J call TRBJ2-3, with 7 nucleotides matching TRBD2. Germline values: CDR1 SGDLS, CDR2 YYNGEE. V trimming: 2 bases; J trimming: 6 bases; junction bases outside the gene matches: 6. CDR3 length equals 14 residues. CDR3 nucleotide sequence: TGTGCCAGCAGCGTGCGAGGACTAGGCGATACGCAGTATTTT. This gives the protein CASSVRGLGDTQYF.

V and J are TRBV29-1 and TRBJ1-2, with a weak D call TRBD1 (6 bases). V lost 5 bases and J 7 bases, leaving 17 bases between the germline ends. Germline V CDR1 and CDR2: SQVTM, ANQGSEA. CDR3 size: 13 residues. The CDR3 nucleotides read TGCAGCGTTCGGTATCAGGGGATGGGTGGCTACACCTTC. Protein: CSVRYQGMGGYTF.

This clonotype was counted ten times or more. V is TRBV27 and J is TRBJ2-3; 13 bases align to TRBD2. V dropped 7 bases and J dropped 6; count of bases not matched to a gene: 4. This CDR3 contains 14 residues. Germline V CDR1 and CDR2: MNHEY, SMNVEV (reference sequence). In DNA, the CDR3 is TGTGCCAGCACTGAACTAGCGGGGGGGGATACGCAGTATTTT. Translated: CASTELAGGDTQYF.

This clonotype was detected many times. The J gene is TRBJ2-2, the V gene TRBV5-1, with 7 positions matching TRBD1. Trimming at V came to 1 base and at J to 6 bases, leaving 0 bases not matched to a gene. Germline CDR1 reads SGHRS; CDR2 reads YFSETQ. This CDR3 is built from 13 residues. This CDR3 is CASSLTGAGELFF. The DNA of the CDR3 is TGCGCCAGCAGCTTGACAGGGGCCGGGGAGCTGTTTTTT. Drawing the rest from reference TRBV5-1 and TRBJ2-2, the complete variable domain is KAGVTQTPRYLIKTRGQQVTLSCSPISGHRSVSWYQQTPGQGLQFLFEYFSETQRNKGNFPGRFSGRQFSNSRSEMNVSTLELGDSALYLCASSLTGAGELFFGEGSRLTVL.

Many counts were recorded for this clonotype. V is TRBV28 and J is TRBJ1-1; D gene unclear. The CDR3 length is 12 residues. Germline V gene lookup returns CDR1 MDHEN and CDR2 SYDVKM. V was pared by 3 bases and J by 1 base, with 3 bases between. The CDR3 region has the DNA TGTGCCAGCAGTTTCCCGAACACTGAAGCTTTCTTT. Encoded protein: CASSFPNTEAFF. Together with reference TRBV28 and TRBJ1-1, the CDR3 gives the full variable domain: DVKVTQSSRYLVKRTGEKVFLECVQDMDHENMFWYRQDPGLGLRLIYFSYDVKMKEKGDIPEGYSVSREKKERFSLILESASTNQTSMYLCASSFPNTEAFFGQGTRLTVV.

In its sample, this clonotype was seen many times. The chain has TRBV6-2 or TRBV6-3 and TRBJ2-5, with D unresolved. Trimming cost V 2 bases and J 7 bases, with 11 bases left between them. The V gene's germline CDR1 is MNHEY and CDR2 SVGEGT. The CDR3 loop spans 13 amino acids. Here the CDR3 DNA reads TGTGCCAGCAGTTACACGGTTGGTGCGACCCAGTACTTC. As protein: CASSYTVGATQYF.

This clonotype occurred a few times. The V call is TRBV18, the J call TRBJ2-3; D uncertain. Germline loops: CDR1 KGHSH, CDR2 LQKENI. V was trimmed by 3 bases and J by 3 bases, leaving 16 bases between them. This CDR3 comprises 16 residues. The CDR3 DNA sequence: TGTGCCAGCTCACCGCTGGGAAGGGCGATAACAGATACGCAGTATTTT. Encoded protein: CASSPLGRAITDTQYF.

As concerns this clonotype: A read error may explain this, as a much larger clone is one base away. This chain joins TRBV6-5 and TRBJ2-1, with a weak D call TRBD1 (5 bases). The CDR3 extends over 17 amino acids. V was trimmed by 1 base and J by 0 bases, leaving 13 bases between them. Germline lookup yields CDR1 MNHEY and CDR2 SVGAGI. In DNA, the CDR3 is TGTGCCAGCAGTTACTTTCCAGGGTCGAGCTCCTACAATGAGCAGTTCTTC. Protein: CASSYFPGSSSYNEQFF.

At least ten counts were recorded for this clonotype. The J gene is TRBJ1-2, the V gene TRBV27, with 10 bases aligning to TRBD1. V trimming: 5 bases; J trimming: 4 bases; junction bases outside the gene matches: 13. This CDR3 is 17 amino acids long. Germline V lookup: CDR1 MNHEY, CDR2 SMNVEV (reference sequence). CDR3 coding DNA: TGTGCCAGCAGTCCAGGGACAGGGGTCCCTCCTTTCTATGGCTACACCTTC. Translation: CASSPGTGVPPFYGYTF.

This clonotype showed up many times. The V and J genes are TRBV29-1 and TRBJ2-2; D is ambiguous. The CDR3 sequence is 15 residues long. Trimming removed 1 base at V and 0 bases at J, with 9 bases between. The germline CDR1 and CDR2 sequences are SQVTM and ANQGSEA. CDR3 residues: CSVEGVRTNTGELFF. DNA of the CDR3: TGCAGCGTTGAAGGTGTCAGGACGAACACCGGGGAGCTGTTTTTT.

This clonotype is medium-sized by share. V is TRBV15 and J is TRBJ2-7; D gene uncertain. There are 13 residues in the CDR3. V lost 4 bases, J lost 2 bases, and 9 bases lay in between. Per the germline V gene, CDR1 is LNHNV and CDR2 is YYDKDF (reference sequence). Here the CDR3 DNA reads TGTGCCACCAGCACGGGCTTGGCCTACGAGCAGTACGTC. It translates to CATSTGLAYEQYV.

This clonotype was observed a few times. J is TRBJ1-5 and V is TRBV7-8, with D possibly being TRBD1 (6 bases). The CDR3 totals 15 residues. The ends were cut back, 2 bases at V and 3 bases at J, with 11 bases in the middle. Germline V gives CDR1 SGHVS, CDR2 FQNEAQ. CDR3 in amino acids: CASSLRGGLNQPQHF. In DNA, the CDR3 is TGTGCCAGCAGCTTAAGAGGGGGGCTCAATCAGCCCCAGCATTTT.

This clonotype has a handful of counts. This chain links TRBV11-3 with TRBJ2-1; D not resolved. This CDR3 spans 16 amino acids. The ends were cut back, 2 bases at V and 4 bases at J, with 15 bases in the middle. The germline CDR1 and CDR2 sequences are SGHNT and YENEEA. CDR3 residues: CASSLFPQPRYNEQFF. The DNA of the CDR3 is TGTGCCAGCAGCTTATTCCCCCAACCCAGGTACAATGAGCAGTTCTTC.

This clonotype was seen more than once but under ten times. A much larger clone differs by one base, so this may be a read error. The rearrangement links TRBV12-3 or TRBV12-4 to TRBJ2-3; TRBD2 matches at 15 bases. This CDR3 is built from 15 residues. With 6 bases clipped from V and 5 bases from J, the junction kept 3 bases outside the gene matches. This CDR3 is CASSRTSGGEDTQYF. The CDR3 nucleotides are TGTGCCAGCAGCCGGACTAGCGGGGGGGAAGATACGCAGTATTTT.

V usage is TRBV25-1 and J usage is TRBJ2-3; the match to TRBD1 covers 8 bases. Trimming at V came to 4 bases and at J to 9 bases, leaving 0 bases not matched to a gene. This CDR3 spans 11 amino acids. The germline V gene has CDR1 MGHDK and CDR2 SYGVNS. The CDR3 here is CASSGQGTQYF. The CDR3 DNA follows: TGTGCCAGCAGTGGACAGGGGACGCAGTATTTT. The whole variable domain, remainder taken from reference TRBV25-1 and TRBJ2-3, is EADIYQTPRYLVIGTGKKITLECSQTMGHDKMYWYQQDPGMELHLIHYSYGVNSTEKGDLSSESTVSRIRTEHFPLTLESARPSHTSQYLCASSGQGTQYFGPGTRLTVL.

The table lists this clonotype with many counts. The chain couples TRBV29-1 to TRBJ2-3; D is possibly TRBD1 (6 bases). Germline V gene data show CDR1 as SQVTM and CDR2 as ANQGSEA. The ends were cut back, 0 bases at V and 2 bases at J, with 12 bases in the middle. The CDR3 length is 15 residues. The CDR3 spells CSVEDQQGFTDTQYF. CDR3 nucleotide sequence: TGCAGCGTTGAAGATCAACAGGGATTCACAGATACGCAGTATTTT.

This clonotype has more than one count but fewer than ten. This chain connects TRBV5-1 to TRBJ2-3; weak D call: TRBD1 (6 bases). Per germline, CDR1 SGHRS and CDR2 YFSETQ. This CDR3 contains 15 residues. The V gene lost 0 bases and the J gene lost 6 bases, with 14 bases spanning the gap. The CDR3 sequence: CASSLEQGGMDTQYF. The CDR3 nucleotides are TGCGCCAGCAGCTTGGAACAGGGTGGAATGGATACGCAGTATTTT.

This chain joins TRBV5-5 and TRBJ1-2, with 7 bases fitting TRBD1. CDR1 and CDR2 (germline): SGHKS, YYEKEE (reference sequence). The V segment lost 3 bases and the J segment 4 bases; nucleotides outside the gene matches: 9. The CDR3 is 15 residues long. The CDR3 is CASSWGVTGSYGYTF. The DNA for the CDR3 is TGTGCCAGCAGCTGGGGGGTGACAGGGTCCTATGGCTACACCTTC.

Many counts were recorded for this clonotype. This sequence joins TRBV15 and TRBJ2-1; TRBD1 agrees at 7 bases. The CDR3 runs to 13 residues. J lost 5 bases, V lost 6 bases, and 4 bases had no gene match. The germline V gene encodes CDR1 LNHNV and CDR2 YYDKDF (reference sequence). The DNA of the CDR3 is TGTGCCACCAGAGAGGACAGGAACAATGAGCAGTTCTTC. The encoded protein is CATREDRNNEQFF.

This clonotype was counted only a few times. The DNA of the CDR3 is TGTGCCAGCAGCTTCGGGGACAGCCCGTACTATGGCTACACCTTC. It specifies CASSFGDSPYYGYTF. The rearrangement joins TRBV7-9 to TRBJ1-2; TRBD1 matches 7 bases. V gave up 3 bases and J gave up 3 bases; unmatched junction bases: 7. Germline V gene sequence: CDR1 SEHNR, CDR2 FQNEAQ (reference sequence). The CDR3 has 15 amino acids.

This clonotype was counted at least ten times. The CDR3 sequence: CASSLGGGQPQHF. The CDR3 DNA sequence: TGTGCCAGCAGTTTAGGGGGGGGTCAGCCCCAGCATTTT. The rearrangement joins TRBV6-5 to TRBJ1-5; tentatively, D is TRBD1 (6 bases). From germline, CDR1 is MNHEY and CDR2 SVGAGI. This CDR3 region has 13 residues. With 4 bases removed from V and 6 bases from J, the gap between germline ends came to 10 bases.

The table lists this clonotype with many counts. V is TRBV7-6 and J is TRBJ1-3; TRBD1 might be the D (5 bases). V was pared by 5 bases and J by 0 bases, with 14 bases between. The CDR3 is made up of 16 amino acids. Per germline, CDR1 SGHVS and CDR2 FNYEAQ. This CDR3 is CASSPGTDSSGNTIYF. CDR3 DNA sequence: TGTGCCAGCAGCCCAGGGACTGACAGCTCTGGAAACACCATATATTTT.

This clonotype was seen a few times. V usage is TRBV7-2 and J usage is TRBJ1-5, with D unresolved. Germline CDR1 SGHTA, CDR2 FQGNSA. CDR3 length: 13 amino acids. V was shortened by 4 bases and J by 3 bases, with 7 bases between the two germline ends. CDR3 region: CASSSRDNQPQHF. CDR3 DNA: TGTGCCAGCAGCTCGAGGGACAATCAGCCCCAGCATTTT. Looking up the rest from reference TRBV7-2 and TRBJ1-5 gives the full variable domain: GAGVSQSPSNKVTEKGKDVELRCDPISGHTALYWYRQSLGQGLEFLIYFQGNSAPDKSGLPSDRFSAERTGGSVSTLTIQRTQQEDSAVYLCASSSRDNQPQHFGDGTRLSIL.

This clonotype was seen many times. J is TRBJ1-5 and V is TRBV28; D gene uncertain. In germline, CDR1 is MDHEN, CDR2 SYDVKM. Trimming cost V 7 bases and J 7 bases, with 14 bases left between them. CDR3 length: 13 amino acids. This CDR3 reads CASTPGRGQPQHF. CDR3 bases: TGTGCCAGCACTCCCGGACGAGGGCAGCCCCAGCATTTT.

This clonotype appeared many times. This chain uses TRBV28 with TRBJ2-2; 7 nucleotides align to TRBD1. Germline assignment: CDR1 MDHEN and CDR2 SYDVKM. The ends lost 3 bases at V and 5 bases at J; junction bases unmatched: 3. This CDR3 has 14 amino acids. This chain's CDR3 is CASSLTGWTGELFF. Written as DNA, the CDR3 is TGTGCCAGCAGTTTGACAGGGTGGACCGGGGAGCTGTTTTTT. Drawing the rest from reference TRBV28 and TRBJ2-2, the complete variable domain is DVKVTQSSRYLVKRTGEKVFLECVQDMDHENMFWYRQDPGLGLRLIYFSYDVKMKEKGDIPEGYSVSREKKERFSLILESASTNQTSMYLCASSLTGWTGELFFGEGSRLTVL.

V gene TRBV4-1 combines with J gene TRBJ1-4; 12 nucleotides line up with TRBD1. The CDR3 consists of 18 residues. Germline trimming cut 5 bases from V and 2 bases from J; bases unmatched to any gene: 9. Germline CDR1 MGHRA, CDR2 YSYEKL. CDR3 in amino acids: CASSAGTGGWKTNEKLFF. CDR3 DNA sequence: TGCGCCAGCAGCGCCGGGACAGGGGGCTGGAAGACTAATGAAAAACTGTTTTTT.